This T cell receptor (beta chain) is drawn from a study of shared clonotypes between healthy human individuals. Germline CDR1 KGHSH, CDR2 LQKENI. V lost 2 bases, J lost 0 bases, and 3 bases stayed unmatched. This CDR3 has 17 amino acids. The repertoire was sequenced with immunoSEQ multiplex PCR; TCRdb's copy has only in-frame clones and lacks some. The sample records more than 2 million clones, 95% being singletons. What was sequenced was naive CD4+ T cells sorted from blood. The subset was: CD45RA+ positively selected. V usage is TRBV18 and J usage is TRBJ1-3; TRBD1 matches at 11 bases. This receptor was identified in a man between 18 and 35 years old in good health. CDR3 loop: CASSPGQGATSGNTIYF. CDR3 DNA: TGTGCCAGCTCACCAGGACAGGGGGCGACCTCTGGAAACACCATATATTTT.